This T cell receptor beta chain was captured by sequencing in a study of blood T cells in healthy people across ages. Primers used in a second PCR of about 6 to 11 cycles were a sample-barcoded 5' primer and a J-beta primer mix. TCRdb itself ran the 5' RACE reads through MiXCR, one entry per CDR3 protein. The repertoire holds some 1.5 million distinct CDR3 sequences, with 25% to 30% as singletons. Study-level findings and limits: With donor CMV status unknown, expanded clonotype changes were possibly confounded. TCR beta diversity per million T cells fell roughly linearly with age. More naive CD4+ cells and higher diversity marked long-lived donors relative to aged donors.

The germline V and J ends were trimmed by 3 bases and 6 bases, with 8 bases remaining between them. This CDR3 is 12 amino acids long. Worth noting for this clonotype: Its antigen is unidentified.

The chain combines TRBV12-3 or TRBV12-4 with TRBJ1-2; D not certain. Sequenced sample: blood. The clonotype was recovered from a woman in her twenties or thirties in good health. As DNA, the CDR3 is TGTGCCAGCAGTTTTACCAGAAATGGCTACACCTTC. Translating gives CASSFTRNGYTF.